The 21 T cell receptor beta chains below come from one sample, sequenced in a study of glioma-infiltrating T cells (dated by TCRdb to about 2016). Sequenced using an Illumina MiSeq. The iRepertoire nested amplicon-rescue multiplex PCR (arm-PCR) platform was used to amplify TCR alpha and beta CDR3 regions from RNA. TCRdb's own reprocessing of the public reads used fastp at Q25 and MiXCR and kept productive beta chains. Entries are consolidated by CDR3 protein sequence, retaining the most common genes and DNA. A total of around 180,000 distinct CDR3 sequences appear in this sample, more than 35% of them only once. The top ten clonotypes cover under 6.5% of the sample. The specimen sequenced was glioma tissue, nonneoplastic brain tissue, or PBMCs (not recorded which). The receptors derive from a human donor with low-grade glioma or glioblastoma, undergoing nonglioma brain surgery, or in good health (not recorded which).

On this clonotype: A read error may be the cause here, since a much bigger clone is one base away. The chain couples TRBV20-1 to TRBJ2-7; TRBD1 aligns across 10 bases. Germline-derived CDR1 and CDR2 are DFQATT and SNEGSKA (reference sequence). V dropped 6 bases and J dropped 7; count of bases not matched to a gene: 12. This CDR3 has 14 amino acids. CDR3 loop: CSAPGGQGFNEQYF. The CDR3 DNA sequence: TGCAGTGCCCCGGGGGGACAGGGGTTCAATGAGCAGTACTTC.

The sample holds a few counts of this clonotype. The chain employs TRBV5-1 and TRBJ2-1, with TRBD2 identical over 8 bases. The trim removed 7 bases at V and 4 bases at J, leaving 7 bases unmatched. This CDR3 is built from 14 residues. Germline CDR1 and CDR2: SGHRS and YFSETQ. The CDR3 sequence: CASVSGGLYNEQFF. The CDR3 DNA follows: TGCGCCAGCGTATCGGGAGGGCTTTACAATGAGCAGTTCTTC.

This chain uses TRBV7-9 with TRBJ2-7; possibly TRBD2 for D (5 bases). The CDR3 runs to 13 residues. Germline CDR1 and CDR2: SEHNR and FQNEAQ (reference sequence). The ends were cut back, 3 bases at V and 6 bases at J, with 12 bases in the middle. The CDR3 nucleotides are TGTGCCAGCAGCTTTGTGGATCGGGGCGAGCAGTACTTC. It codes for CASSFVDRGEQYF.

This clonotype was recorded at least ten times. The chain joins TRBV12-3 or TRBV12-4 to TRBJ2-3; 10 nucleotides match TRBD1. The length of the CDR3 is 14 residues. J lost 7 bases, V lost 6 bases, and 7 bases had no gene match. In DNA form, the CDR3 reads TGTGCCAGCAGCCCGGGACAGGGGTCACATACGCAGTATTTT. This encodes CASSPGQGSHTQYF.

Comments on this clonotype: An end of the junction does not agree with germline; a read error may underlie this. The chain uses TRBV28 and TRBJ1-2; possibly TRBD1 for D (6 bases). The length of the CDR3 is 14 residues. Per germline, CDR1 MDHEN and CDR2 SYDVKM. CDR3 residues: CASISLGGSYGCTF. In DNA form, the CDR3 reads TGTGCCAGCATTAGTCTAGGGGGAAGTTATGGCTGCACCTTC.

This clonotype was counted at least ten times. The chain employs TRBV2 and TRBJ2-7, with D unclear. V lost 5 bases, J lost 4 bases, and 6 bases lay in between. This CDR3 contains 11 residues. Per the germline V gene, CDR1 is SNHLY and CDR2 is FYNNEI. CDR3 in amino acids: CASSRKYEQYF. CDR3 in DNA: TGTGCCAGCAGTCGAAAGTACGAGCAGTACTTC.

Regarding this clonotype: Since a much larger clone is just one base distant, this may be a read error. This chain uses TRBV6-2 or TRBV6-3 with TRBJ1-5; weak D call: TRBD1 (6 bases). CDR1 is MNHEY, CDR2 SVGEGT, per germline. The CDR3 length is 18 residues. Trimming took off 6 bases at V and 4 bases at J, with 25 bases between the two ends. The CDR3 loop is CASSHDPSVVRGNQPQHF. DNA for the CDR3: TGTGCCAGCAGCCACGACCCATCGGTCGTCAGGGGAAATCAGCCCCAGCATTTT.

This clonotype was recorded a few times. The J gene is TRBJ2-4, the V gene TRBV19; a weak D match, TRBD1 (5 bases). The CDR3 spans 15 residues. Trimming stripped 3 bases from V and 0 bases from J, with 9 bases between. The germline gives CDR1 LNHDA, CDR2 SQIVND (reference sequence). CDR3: CASSILDTAKNIQYF. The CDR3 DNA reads TGTGCCAGTAGTATCCTGGACACAGCCAAAAACATTCAGTACTTC.

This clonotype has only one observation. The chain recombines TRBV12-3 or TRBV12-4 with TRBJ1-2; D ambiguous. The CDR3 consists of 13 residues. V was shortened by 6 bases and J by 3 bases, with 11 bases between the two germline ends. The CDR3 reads CASSLYRYYGYTF. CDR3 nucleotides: TGTGCCAGCAGCCTCTACAGATACTATGGCTACACCTTC.

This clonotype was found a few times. DNA for the CDR3: TGTGCCAGCAGCATCGACAGCCCCTACGAGCAGTACTTC. This sequence encodes CASSIDSPYEQYF. This chain connects TRBV5-4 to TRBJ2-7; TRBD1 is a possible D gene (5 bases). V shed 4 bases and J shed 2 bases, with 10 bases lying between them. CDR1 is SGHNT and CDR2 is YYREEE in the germline V gene (reference sequence). The CDR3 length is 13 residues.

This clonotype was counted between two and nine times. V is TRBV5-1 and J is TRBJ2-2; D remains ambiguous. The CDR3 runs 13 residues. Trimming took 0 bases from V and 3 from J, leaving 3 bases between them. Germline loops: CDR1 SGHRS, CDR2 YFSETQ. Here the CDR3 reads CASSLEHTGELFF. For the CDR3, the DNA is TGCGCCAGCAGCTTGGAACACACCGGGGAGCTGTTTTTT.

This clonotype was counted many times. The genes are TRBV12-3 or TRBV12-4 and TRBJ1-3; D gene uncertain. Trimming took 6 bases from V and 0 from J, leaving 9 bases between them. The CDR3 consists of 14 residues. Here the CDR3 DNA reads TGTGCCAGCAGCACCCCTAACTCTGGAAACACCATATATTTT. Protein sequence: CASSTPNSGNTIYF.

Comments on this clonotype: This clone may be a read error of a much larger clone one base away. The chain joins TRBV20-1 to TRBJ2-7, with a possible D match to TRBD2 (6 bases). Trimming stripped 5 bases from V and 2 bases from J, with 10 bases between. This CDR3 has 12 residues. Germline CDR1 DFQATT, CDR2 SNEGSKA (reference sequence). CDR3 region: CSAGDWTYEQYF. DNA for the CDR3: TGCAGTGCTGGGGACTGGACCTACGAGCAGTACTTC.

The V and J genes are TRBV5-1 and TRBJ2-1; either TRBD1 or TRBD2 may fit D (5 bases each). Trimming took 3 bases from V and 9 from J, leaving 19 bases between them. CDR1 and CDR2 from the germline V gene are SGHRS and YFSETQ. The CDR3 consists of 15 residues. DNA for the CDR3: TGCGCCAGCAGCTCCCGGGACCAAACGTACGGTGAGCAGTTCTTC. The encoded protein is CASSSRDQTYGEQFF.

The CDR3 sequence: CASAPGPYNEQFF. CDR3 nucleotide sequence: TGTGCCAGTGCCCCGGGACCTTACAATGAGCAGTTCTTC. The J gene is TRBJ2-1, the V gene TRBV19, with D perhaps TRBD1 or TRBD2 (5 bases each). This CDR3 has 13 amino acids. Trimming took off 8 bases at V and 4 bases at J, with 12 bases between the two ends. Germline loops: CDR1 LNHDA, CDR2 SQIVND (reference sequence). The whole variable domain, remainder taken from reference TRBV19 and TRBJ2-1, is DGGITQSPKYLFRKEGQNVTLSCEQNLNHDAMYWYRQDPGQGLRLIYYSQIVNDFQKGDIAEGYSVSREKKESFPLTVTSAQKNPTAFYLCASAPGPYNEQFFGPGTRLTVL.

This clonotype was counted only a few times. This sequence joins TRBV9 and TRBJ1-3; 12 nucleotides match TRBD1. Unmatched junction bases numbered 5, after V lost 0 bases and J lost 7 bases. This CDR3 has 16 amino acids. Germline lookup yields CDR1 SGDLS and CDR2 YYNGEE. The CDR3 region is CASSVGDRGLVNTIYF. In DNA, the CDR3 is TGTGCCAGCAGCGTAGGGGACAGGGGGCTCGTGAACACCATATATTTT.

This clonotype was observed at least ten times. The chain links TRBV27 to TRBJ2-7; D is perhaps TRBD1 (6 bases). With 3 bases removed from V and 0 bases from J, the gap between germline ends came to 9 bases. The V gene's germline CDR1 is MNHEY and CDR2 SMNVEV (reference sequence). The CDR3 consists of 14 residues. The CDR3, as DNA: TGTGCCAGCAGTTTCGACAGGAACTCCTACGAGCAGTACTTC. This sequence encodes CASSFDRNSYEQYF.

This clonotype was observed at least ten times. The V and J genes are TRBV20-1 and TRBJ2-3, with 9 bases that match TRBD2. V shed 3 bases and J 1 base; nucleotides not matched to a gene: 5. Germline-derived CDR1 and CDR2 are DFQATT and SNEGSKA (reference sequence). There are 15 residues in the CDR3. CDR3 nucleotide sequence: TGCAGTGCTAGGCGGGAGGGCCCTGGCACAGATACGCAGTATTTT. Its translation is CSARREGPGTDTQYF.

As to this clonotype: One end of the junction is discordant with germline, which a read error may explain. The CDR3 sequence: CSARAGNYGYNF. The CDR3 DNA reads as TGCAGTGCTAGGGCGGGGAACTATGGCTACAACTTC. V and J are TRBV20-1 and TRBJ1-2, with D unresolved. The CDR3 contains 12 residues. In germline, CDR1 is DFQATT, CDR2 SNEGSKA (reference sequence).

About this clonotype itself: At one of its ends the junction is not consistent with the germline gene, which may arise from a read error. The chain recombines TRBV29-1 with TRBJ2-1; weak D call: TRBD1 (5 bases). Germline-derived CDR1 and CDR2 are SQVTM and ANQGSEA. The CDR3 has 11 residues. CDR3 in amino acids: CIVGATHPVLF. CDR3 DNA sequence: TGCATCGTTGGGGCCACGCACCCAGTTCTCTTC.

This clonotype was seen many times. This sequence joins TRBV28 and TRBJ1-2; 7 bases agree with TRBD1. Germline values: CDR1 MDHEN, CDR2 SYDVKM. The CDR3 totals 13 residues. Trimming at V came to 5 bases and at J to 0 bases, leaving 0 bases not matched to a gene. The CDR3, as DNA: TGTGCCAGCAGTGACAGGGCTAACTATGGCTACACCTTC. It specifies CASSDRANYGYTF.